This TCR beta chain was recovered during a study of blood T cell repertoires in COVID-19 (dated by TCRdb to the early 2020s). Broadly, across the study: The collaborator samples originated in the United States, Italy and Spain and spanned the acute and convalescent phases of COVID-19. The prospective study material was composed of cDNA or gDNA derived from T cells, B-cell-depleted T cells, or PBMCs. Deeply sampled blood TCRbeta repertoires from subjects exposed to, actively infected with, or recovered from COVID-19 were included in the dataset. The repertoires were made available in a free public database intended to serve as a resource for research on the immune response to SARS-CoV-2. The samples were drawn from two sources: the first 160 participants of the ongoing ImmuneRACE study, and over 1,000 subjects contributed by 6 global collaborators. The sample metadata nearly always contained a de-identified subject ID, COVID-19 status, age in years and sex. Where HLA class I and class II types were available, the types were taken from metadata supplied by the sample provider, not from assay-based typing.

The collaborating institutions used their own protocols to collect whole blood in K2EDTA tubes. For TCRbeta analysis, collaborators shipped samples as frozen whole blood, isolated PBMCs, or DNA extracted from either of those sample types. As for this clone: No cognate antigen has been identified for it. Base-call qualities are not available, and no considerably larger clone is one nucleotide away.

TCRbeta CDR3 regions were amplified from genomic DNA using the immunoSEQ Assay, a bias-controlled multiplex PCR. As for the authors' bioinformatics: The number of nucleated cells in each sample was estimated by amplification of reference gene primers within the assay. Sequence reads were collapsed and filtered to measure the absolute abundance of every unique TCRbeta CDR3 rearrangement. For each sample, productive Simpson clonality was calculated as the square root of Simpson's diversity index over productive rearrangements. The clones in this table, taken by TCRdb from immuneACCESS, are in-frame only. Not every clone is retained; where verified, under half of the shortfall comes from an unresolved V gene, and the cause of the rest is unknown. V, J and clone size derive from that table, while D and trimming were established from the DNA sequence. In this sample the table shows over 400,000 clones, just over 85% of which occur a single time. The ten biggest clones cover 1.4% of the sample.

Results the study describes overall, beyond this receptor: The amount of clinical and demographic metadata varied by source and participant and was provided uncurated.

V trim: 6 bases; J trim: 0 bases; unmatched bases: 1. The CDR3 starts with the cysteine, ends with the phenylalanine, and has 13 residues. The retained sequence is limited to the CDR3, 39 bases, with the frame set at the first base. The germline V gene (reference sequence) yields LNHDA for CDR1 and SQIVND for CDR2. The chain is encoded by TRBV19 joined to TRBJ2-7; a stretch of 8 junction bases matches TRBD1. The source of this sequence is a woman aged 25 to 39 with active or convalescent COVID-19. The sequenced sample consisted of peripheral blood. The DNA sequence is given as TGTGCCAGTAGCAGGGGGCCCTCCTACGAGCAGTACTTC. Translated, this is CASSRGPSYEQYF.